Below, 14 T cell receptor beta chains from the same sample are listed, as sequenced in a study of blood T cell repertoires in COVID-19 (dated by TCRdb to 2020 to 2022). Library creation used the immunoSEQ multiplex PCR assay. TCRdb took this table from immuneACCESS and kept in-frame rearrangements with V and J called. Such tables lack part of the clones; where checked against another copy, unresolved V genes explain under half of the gap, and the rest is unexplained. The sample contains more than 150,000 clones, about 86% of them found a single time. The top ten hold around 6.6% of the sample. The sample comprised peripheral blood. The receptors shown here come from a man aged 50-60 years with active or convalescent COVID-19.

The chain is built from TRBV7-3 and TRBJ2-3, with TRBD2 matching 15 bases. Germline trimming cut 5 bases from V and 1 base from J; bases unmatched to any gene: 7. CDR3 length equals 18 residues. The V gene's germline CDR1 is SGHTA and CDR2 FQGTGA. DNA of the CDR3: TGTGCCAGCAGCCCACGGACTAGCGGGGGGGTAGGCACAGATACGCAGTATTTT. Translating gives CASSPRTSGGVGTDTQYF.

This rearrangement joins TRBV19 to TRBJ2-1; 8 bases line up with TRBD2. Per germline, CDR1 LNHDA and CDR2 SQIVND (reference sequence). V lost 5 bases to trimming and J lost 9 bases; unmatched junction nucleotides: 9. The CDR3 contains 14 residues. The CDR3 here is CASSSAGVPGEQFF. The CDR3 DNA is TGTGCCAGTAGTTCAGCGGGAGTTCCCGGTGAGCAGTTCTTC. The variable domain in full, with the rest retrieved from reference TRBV19 and TRBJ2-1, is DGGITQSPKYLFRKEGQNVTLSCEQNLNHDAMYWYRQDPGQGLRLIYYSQIVNDFQKGDIAEGYSVSREKKESFPLTVTSAQKNPTAFYLCASSSAGVPGEQFFGPGTRLTVL.

The chain joins TRBV7-2 to TRBJ1-5; D is unclear. The CDR3 consists of 11 residues. Germline-derived CDR1 and CDR2 are SGHTA and FQGNSA. Trimming removed 1 base from V and 13 bases from J, with 8 bases in between. The CDR3 reads CASSLGVEQHF. CDR3 nucleotides: TGTGCCAGCAGCTTAGGAGTTGAACAGCATTTT. The full variable domain, completed using reference TRBV7-2 and TRBJ1-5, is GAGVSQSPSNKVTEKGKDVELRCDPISGHTALYWYRQSLGQGLEFLIYFQGNSAPDKSGLPSDRFSAERTGGSVSTLTIQRTQQEDSAVYLCASSLGVEQHFGDGTRLSIL.

In its sample, this clone was seen a few times. The V call is TRBV6-2 or TRBV6-3, the J call TRBJ1-6; TRBD1 aligns across 7 bases. Germline-derived CDR1 and CDR2 are MNHEY and SVGEGT. This CDR3 is built from 14 residues. J gave up 11 bases and V 4 bases, and 8 bases lay outside the gene matches. DNA for the CDR3: TGTGCCAGCAGTTCCGGGACAGTCAAGGCACCCCTCCACTTT. Its translation: CASSSGTVKAPLHF.

The chain recombines TRBV5-4 with TRBJ1-4; TRBD1 aligns across 8 bases. This CDR3 has 14 amino acids. Per the germline V gene, CDR1 is SGHNT and CDR2 is YYREEE (reference sequence). V gave up 4 bases and J gave up 8 bases; unmatched junction bases: 7. The CDR3 nucleotides are TGTGCCAGCAGCCGGACAGGGCCGACGGAAAAACTGTTTTTT. Translating it yields CASSRTGPTEKLFF.

This clone came up once. The rearrangement uses TRBV3-1 (or the pseudogene TRBV3-2) and TRBJ2-5; D gene ambiguous. The CDR3 is made up of 13 amino acids. Per the germline V gene, CDR1 is LGHDT and CDR2 is YNNKEL (reference sequence). V was pared by 0 bases and J by 5 bases, with 7 bases between. The CDR3 region is CASSQDIYETQYF. The CDR3 coding sequence is TGTGCCAGCAGCCAAGATATATATGAGACCCAGTACTTC.

The J gene is TRBJ1-4, the V gene TRBV18, with D unclear. The CDR3 runs 14 residues. Looked up from germline, CDR1 is KGHSH and CDR2 is LQKENI. Trimming removed 4 bases from V and 5 bases from J, with 11 bases in between. Here the CDR3 reads CASSLDYGNEKLFF. DNA for the CDR3: TGTGCCAGCTCACTCGACTACGGGAATGAAAAACTGTTTTTT.

The genes are TRBV12-3 or TRBV12-4 and TRBJ1-1; D possibly corresponds to TRBD1 (5 bases). This CDR3 region has 11 residues. Trimming left V 3 bases short and J 11 bases short, with 10 bases between. CDR3 region: CASSLGTGAFF. The CDR3 DNA sequence: TGTGCCAGCAGTTTGGGGACTGGGGCTTTCTTT.

The chain carries TRBV24-1 and TRBJ2-2, with 7 bases aligning to TRBD1. V gave up 7 bases and J gave up 6 bases; unmatched junction bases: 4. Germline CDR1 KGHDR, CDR2 SFDVKD. The CDR3 is made up of 13 amino acids. CDR3 residues: CATRQGSSGELFF. CDR3 DNA: TGTGCCACCAGACAGGGGAGCTCCGGGGAGCTGTTTTTT.

CDR3 protein: CSAFPTGTSNYGYTF. The CDR3 bases are TGCAGCGCCTTCCCGACAGGGACGTCCAACTATGGCTACACCTTC. The V call is TRBV29-1, the J call TRBJ1-2; 7 bases fit TRBD1. CDR3 length equals 15 residues. The V and J ends lost 7 bases and 2 bases, in that order; junction bases with no gene match: 13. Germline CDR1 is SQVTM and CDR2 is ANQGSEA.

The rearrangement joins TRBV6-2 or TRBV6-3 to TRBJ2-2; 9 positions agree with TRBD2. This CDR3 is 14 amino acids long. Germline loops: CDR1 MNHEY, CDR2 SVGEGT. V dropped 6 bases and J dropped 14; count of bases not matched to a gene: 13. For the CDR3, the DNA is TGTGCCAGCAGCGTTACGGTACTAGCGGGCGGTCTGTTTTTT. Translated, it gives CASSVTVLAGGLFF.

V usage is TRBV5-4 and J usage is TRBJ1-1, with TRBD1 as a possible D gene (6 bases). With 3 bases removed from V and 7 bases from J, the gap between germline ends came to 10 bases. The CDR3 extends over 12 amino acids. CDR1 SGHNT and CDR2 YYREEE come from the germline V gene (reference sequence). For the CDR3, the DNA is TGTGCCAGCAGCTGGGACAAGTTTGAAGCTTTCTTT. Its translation is CASSWDKFEAFF.

The chain uses TRBV19 and TRBJ1-5; TRBD1 agrees at 8 bases. The CDR3 runs to 14 residues. V dropped 4 bases and J dropped 2; count of bases not matched to a gene: 1. CDR1 LNHDA and CDR2 SQIVND come from the germline V gene (reference sequence). CDR3 nucleotides: TGTGCCAGTAGTAGGGGACAGGGCAATCAGCCCCAGCATTTT. This translates into CASSRGQGNQPQHF.

The V call is TRBV4-3, the J call TRBJ2-7; no definite D call. The CDR3 totals 15 residues. V was trimmed by 0 bases and J by 1 base, leaving 10 bases between them. Per the germline V gene, CDR1 is LGHNA and CDR2 is YSLEER. The CDR3 loop is CASSQDAAVSYEQYF. CDR3 DNA: TGCGCCAGCAGCCAAGATGCGGCAGTTTCCTACGAGCAGTACTTC.